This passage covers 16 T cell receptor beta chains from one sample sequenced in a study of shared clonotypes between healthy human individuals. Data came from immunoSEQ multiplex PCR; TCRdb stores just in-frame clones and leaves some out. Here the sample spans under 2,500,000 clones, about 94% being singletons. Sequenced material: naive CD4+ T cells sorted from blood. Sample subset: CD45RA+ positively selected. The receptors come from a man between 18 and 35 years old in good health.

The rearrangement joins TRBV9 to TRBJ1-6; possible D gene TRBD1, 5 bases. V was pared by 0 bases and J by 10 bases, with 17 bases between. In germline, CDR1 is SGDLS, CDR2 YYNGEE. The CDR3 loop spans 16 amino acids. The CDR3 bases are TGTGCCAGCAGCGTAGGGGATAAGACAGTCGGGTCACCCCTCCACTTT. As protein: CASSVGDKTVGSPLHF. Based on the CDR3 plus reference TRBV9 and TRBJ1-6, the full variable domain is DSGVTQTPKHLITATGQRVTLRCSPRSGDLSVYWYQQSLDQGLQFLIQYYNGEERAKGNILERFSAQQFPDLHSELNLSSLELGDSALYFCASSVGDKTVGSPLHFGNGTRLTVT.

In DNA form, the CDR3 reads TGCAGCGTTGGCTGGGGGGGGGCGGCCTATGGCTACACCTTC. This gives the protein CSVGWGGAAYGYTF. The V call is TRBV29-1, the J call TRBJ1-2, with D possibly matching TRBD1 (6 bases). In germline, CDR1 is SQVTM, CDR2 ANQGSEA. Trimming took off 4 bases at V and 4 bases at J, with 16 bases between the two ends. This CDR3 comprises 14 residues. Full variable domain (remainder filled in from reference TRBV29-1 and TRBJ1-2): SAVISQKPSRDICQRGTSLTIQCQVDSQVTMMFWYRQQPGQSLTLIATANQGSEATYESGFVIDKFPISRPNLTFSTLTVSNMSPEDSSIYLCSVGWGGAAYGYTFGSGTRLTVV.

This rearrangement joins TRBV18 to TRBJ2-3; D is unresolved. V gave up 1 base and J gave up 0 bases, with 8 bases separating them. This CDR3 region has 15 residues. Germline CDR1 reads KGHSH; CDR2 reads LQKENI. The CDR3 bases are TGTGCCAGCTCACCACAGGGATCTAGCACAGATACGCAGTATTTT. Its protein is CASSPQGSSTDTQYF.

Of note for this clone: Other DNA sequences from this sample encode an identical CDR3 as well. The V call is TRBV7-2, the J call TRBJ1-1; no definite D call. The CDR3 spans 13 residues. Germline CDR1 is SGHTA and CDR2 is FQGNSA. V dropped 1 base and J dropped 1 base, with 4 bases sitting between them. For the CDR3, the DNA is TGTGCCAGCAGCTTAGTCCCGAACACTGAAGCTTTCTTT. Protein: CASSLVPNTEAFF.

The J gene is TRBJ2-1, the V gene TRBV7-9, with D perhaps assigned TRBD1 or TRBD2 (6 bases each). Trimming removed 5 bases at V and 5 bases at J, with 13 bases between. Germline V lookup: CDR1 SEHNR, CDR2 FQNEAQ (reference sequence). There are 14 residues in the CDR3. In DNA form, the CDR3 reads TGTGCCAGCAGCCATAAAGGGGGGAACAATGAGCAGTTCTTC. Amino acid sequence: CASSHKGGNNEQFF.

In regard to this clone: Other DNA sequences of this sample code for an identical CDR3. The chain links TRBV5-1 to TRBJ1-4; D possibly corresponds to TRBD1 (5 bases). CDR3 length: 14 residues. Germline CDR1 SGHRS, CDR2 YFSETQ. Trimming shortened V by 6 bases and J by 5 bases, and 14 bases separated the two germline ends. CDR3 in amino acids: CASTLGGTNEKLFF. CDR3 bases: TGCGCCAGCACCCTTGGGGGTACCAATGAAAAACTGTTTTTT.

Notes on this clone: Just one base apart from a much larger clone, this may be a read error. This chain's CDR3 is CASSFDLNTEAFF. CDR3 bases: TGTGCCAGCAGCTTCGACCTGAACACTGAAGCTTTCTTT. V gene TRBV7-9 combines with J gene TRBJ1-1, with unresolved D. The ends were cut back, 3 bases at V and 0 bases at J, with 5 bases in the middle. Germline CDR1 and CDR2: SEHNR and FQNEAQ (reference sequence). The CDR3 spans 13 residues.

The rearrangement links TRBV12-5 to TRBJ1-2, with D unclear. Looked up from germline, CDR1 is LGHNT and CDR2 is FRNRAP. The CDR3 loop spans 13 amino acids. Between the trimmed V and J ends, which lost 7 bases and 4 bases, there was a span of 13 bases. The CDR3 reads CASALDGFYGYTF. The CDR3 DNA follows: TGTGCTAGTGCCTTGGACGGCTTCTATGGCTACACCTTC.

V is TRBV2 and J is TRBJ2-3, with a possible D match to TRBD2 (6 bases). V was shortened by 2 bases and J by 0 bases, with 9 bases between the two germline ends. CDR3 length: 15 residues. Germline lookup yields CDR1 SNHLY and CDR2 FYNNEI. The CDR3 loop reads CASSEKGRSTDTQYF. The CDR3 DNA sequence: TGTGCCAGCAGTGAAAAGGGGAGGAGCACAGATACGCAGTATTTT. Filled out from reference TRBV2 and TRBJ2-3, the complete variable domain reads EPEVTQTPSHQVTQMGQEVILRCVPISNHLYFYWYRQILGQKVEFLVSFYNNEISEKSEIFDDQFSVERPDGSNFTLKIRSTKLEDSAMYFCASSEKGRSTDTQYFGPGTRLTVL.

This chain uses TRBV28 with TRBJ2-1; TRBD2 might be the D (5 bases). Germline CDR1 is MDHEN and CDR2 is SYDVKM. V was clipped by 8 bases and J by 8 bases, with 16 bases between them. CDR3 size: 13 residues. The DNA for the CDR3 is TGTGCCAGCCAAGCATGGTCCGGGGATGAGCAGTTCTTC. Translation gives CASQAWSGDEQFF.

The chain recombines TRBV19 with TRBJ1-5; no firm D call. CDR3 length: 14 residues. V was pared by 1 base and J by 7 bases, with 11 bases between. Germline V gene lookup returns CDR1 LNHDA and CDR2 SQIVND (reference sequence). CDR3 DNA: TGTGCCAGTAGTATAGGTCAGAGTAGGCAGCCCCAGCATTTT. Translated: CASSIGQSRQPQHF.

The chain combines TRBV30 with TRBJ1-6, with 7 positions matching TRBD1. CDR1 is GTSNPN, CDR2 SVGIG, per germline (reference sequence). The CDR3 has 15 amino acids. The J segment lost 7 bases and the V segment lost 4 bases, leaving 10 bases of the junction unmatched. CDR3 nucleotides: TGTGCCTGGACCGCCATCGACAGGGCGAATTCACCCCTCCACTTT. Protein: CAWTAIDRANSPLHF.

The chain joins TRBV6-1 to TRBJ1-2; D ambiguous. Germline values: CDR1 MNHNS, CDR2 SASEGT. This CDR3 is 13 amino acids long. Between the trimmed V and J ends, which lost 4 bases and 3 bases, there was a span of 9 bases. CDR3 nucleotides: TGTGCCAGCAGTGGGCAGAATGACTATGGCTACACCTTC. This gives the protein CASSGQNDYGYTF.

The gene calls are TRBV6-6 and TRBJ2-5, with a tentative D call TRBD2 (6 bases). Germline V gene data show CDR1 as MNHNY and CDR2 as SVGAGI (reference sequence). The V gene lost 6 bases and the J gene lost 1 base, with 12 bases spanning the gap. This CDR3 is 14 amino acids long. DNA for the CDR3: TGTGCCAGCAGGACTAGAGAAGTCCAAGAGACCCAGTACTTC. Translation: CASRTREVQETQYF.

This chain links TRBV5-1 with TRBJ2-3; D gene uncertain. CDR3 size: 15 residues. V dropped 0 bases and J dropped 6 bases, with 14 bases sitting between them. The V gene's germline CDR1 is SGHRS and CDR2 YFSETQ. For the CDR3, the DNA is TGCGCCAGCAGCTTGGCCTTAGGCATCGGCGATACGCAGTATTTT. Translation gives CASSLALGIGDTQYF.

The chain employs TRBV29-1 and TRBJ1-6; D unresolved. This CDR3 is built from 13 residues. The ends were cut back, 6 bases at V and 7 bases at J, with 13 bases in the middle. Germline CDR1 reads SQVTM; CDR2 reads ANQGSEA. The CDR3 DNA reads TGCAGCGTGACGTTACTGGAAAATTCACCCCTCCACTTT. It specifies CSVTLLENSPLHF.